The clone carrying this TCR beta chain was seen a single time. Its target is unknown. The data originate from a study of CD8 T cells in ankylosing spondylitis. Study-level points and caveats: Reported data indicate significant enrichment of disease-linked clones within matched ankylosing spondylitis synovial fluid. Several of the motif variants were reported before in synovial fluid and blood from reactive arthritis. Disease-associated clonotypes exhibited CD8+ identity and were relatively infrequent in peripheral blood. Ankylosing spondylitis blood appeared to be characterized by a TCR beta motif of roughly eight highly homologous variants.

The V gene's germline CDR1 is SQVTM and CDR2 ANQGSEA. J was trimmed by 9 bases and V by 6 bases; bases with no gene match: 7. This CDR3 comprises 12 residues. TCR beta libraries were made by quantitative 5'-RACE with molecular barcodes. TCRdb reprocessed the 5' RACE reads with MiXCR, giving one entry per CDR3 protein. In the table there are over 400,000 distinct CDR3 sequences, about 24% of which are singletons. The chain employs TRBV29-1 and TRBJ2-1, with 8 bases that match TRBD2. This TCR came from a male donor with ankylosing spondylitis. Source material: blood, either unsorted or a sorted T cell fraction (not recorded which). This CDR3 is CSVRTSQGEQFF. The CDR3 bases are TGCAGCGTACGGACTAGCCAGGGTGAGCAGTTCTTC.